This T cell receptor beta chain was obtained from a study of somatic mutations in cytotoxic T cells in rheumatoid arthritis. To note about this clone: Its antigen is not known.

Trimming took 1 base from V and 12 from J, leaving 25 bases between them. The length of the CDR3 is 17 residues. Germline lookup yields CDR1 SGHAT and CDR2 FQNNGV. Study results and caveats: Nothing was done to adjust for multiple comparisons when TRBV07 showed up slightly less in rheumatoid arthritis patients. The authors did not know the antigen targets of the expanded CD8+ clones.

The assay was immunoSEQ multiplex PCR, and TCRdb's table has in-frame clones only and misses some. This sample has roughly 20,000 clones, with 70% to 75% found just once. The origin of this receptor is a woman aged 55-70 years in good health. Sequenced sample: CD8+ T cells sorted from blood. The gene calls are TRBV11-2 and TRBJ2-1, with D possibly matching TRBD1 (6 bases). The CDR3 is CASSLGQGQSMNGGQFF. CDR3 coding DNA: TGTGCCAGCAGCTTAGGGCAAGGACAGTCAATGAATGGAGGGCAGTTCTTC.